This T cell receptor (beta chain) was captured in a study of blood T cell repertoires in COVID-19 (dated by TCRdb to 2018 to 2020). Regarding the complete study: The collaborator samples originated in the United States, Italy and Spain and spanned the acute and convalescent phases of COVID-19. The prospective study material was composed of cDNA or gDNA derived from T cells, B-cell-depleted T cells, or PBMCs. The dataset comprised deeply sampled blood TCRbeta repertoires from subjects exposed to, actively infected with, or recovered from COVID-19. The repertoires were made available in a free public database intended to serve as a resource for research on the immune response to SARS-CoV-2. Samples were obtained from the ongoing ImmuneRACE study (first 160 participants) and from some 1,200 subjects provided by 6 global collaborators. A de-identified subject ID, COVID-19 status, age in years and sex were almost always included in the sample metadata. Where available, HLA class I and class II types were obtained from metadata supplied by the sample provider rather than from assay-based typing.

The study at large found these results: The amount of clinical and demographic metadata varied by source and participant and was provided uncurated.

TCRbeta CDR3 regions were amplified from genomic DNA using the immunoSEQ Assay, a bias-controlled multiplex PCR. Per the original workflow: The number of nucleated cells in each sample was estimated by amplification of reference gene primers within the assay. To quantify the absolute abundance of each unique TCRbeta CDR3 rearrangement, sequence reads were collapsed and filtered. For each sample, productive Simpson clonality was calculated as the square root of Simpson's diversity index over productive rearrangements. TCRdb stores this immuneACCESS table with in-frame sequences only. Part of the clones is absent; in the studies checked, under half of the shortfall reflects unresolved V genes, and no reason is known for the rest. V, J and clone size were drawn from that table, and D and trimming were deduced from the DNA. The sample includes some 55,000 clones, with 77% observed a single time. The ten top clones hold about 39% of the sample.

Remarks on this clone: The antigen it recognizes is unknown. No base-level quality is on record; no much larger clone is a single base apart. Other DNA sequences in the same sample also yield this CDR3.

Each collaborating institution followed its own protocols to collect whole blood in K2EDTA tubes. Collaborator samples were shipped for TCRbeta analysis as frozen whole blood, isolated PBMCs, or DNA extracted from either sample type. Between the V and J ends, shortened by 4 bases and 2 bases respectively, the junction contains 3 bases. The CDR3 has 11 amino acids, counting the end cysteine and phenylalanine. Solely the CDR3 DNA is kept, with 33 bases framed from the first base. Per the germline V gene, SGHTA is the CDR1 and FQGNSA is the CDR2. The specimen sequenced was peripheral blood. The V and J genes are TRBV7-2 and TRBJ2-7, with the D segment identity uncertain. The TCR originated in a man between 65 and 80 years old with active or convalescent COVID-19. The nucleotide sequence is TGTGCCAGCAGCTCCACCTACGAGCAGTACTTC. Translated, it reads CASSSTYEQYF.